The present entry profiles one T cell receptor (beta chain) with its context. The antigen remains undetermined. The data belong to a study of cytomegalovirus exposure and HLA in healthy donors. The CDR3 runs 14 residues. The germline V and J ends were trimmed by 6 bases and 8 bases, with 17 bases remaining between them. Germline V lookup: CDR1 MNHEY, CDR2 SVGAGI. The protocol was immunoSEQ multiplex PCR, while the TCRdb copy is restricted to in-frame clones and leaves out a portion. The sample gives some 98,000 clones, more than 85% of which show up once; 6% to 6.5% is in the top ten. General observations from the study: Diagnosis of cytomegalovirus status made by the classifier reportedly showed high specificity and sensitivity.

Material: PBMCs. The TCR was taken from a man aged 18-30 years in good health and CMV-seropositive. V is TRBV6-5 and J is TRBJ2-4; weak D call: TRBD1 (6 bases). The CDR3 sequence: CASRPGTSFDIQYF. The CDR3 DNA reads TGTGCCAGCAGACCAGGGACATCGTTTGACATTCAGTACTTC.